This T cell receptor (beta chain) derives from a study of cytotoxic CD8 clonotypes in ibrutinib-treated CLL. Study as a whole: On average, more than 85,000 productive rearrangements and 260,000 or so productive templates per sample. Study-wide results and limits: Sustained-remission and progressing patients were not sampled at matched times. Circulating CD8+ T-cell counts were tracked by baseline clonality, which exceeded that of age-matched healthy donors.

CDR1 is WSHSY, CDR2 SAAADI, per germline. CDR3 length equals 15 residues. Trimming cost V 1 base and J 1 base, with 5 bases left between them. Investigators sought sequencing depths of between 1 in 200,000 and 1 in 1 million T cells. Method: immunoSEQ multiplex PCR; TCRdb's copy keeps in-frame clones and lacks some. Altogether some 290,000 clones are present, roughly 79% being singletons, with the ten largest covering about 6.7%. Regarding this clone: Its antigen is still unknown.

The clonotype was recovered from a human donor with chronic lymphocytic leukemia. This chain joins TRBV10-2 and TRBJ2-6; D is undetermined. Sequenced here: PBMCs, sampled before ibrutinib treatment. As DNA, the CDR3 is TGCGCCAGCAGTGAGTTCGGTTCTGGGGCCAACGTCCTGACTTTC. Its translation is CASSEFGSGANVLTF.